This record looks at one T cell receptor (beta chain) sequence and its context. This specimen comes from a study of Tregs in tolerant kidney transplant recipients. The CDR3 has 16 residues. With 2 bases removed from V and 7 bases from J, the gap between germline ends came to 17 bases. Method: immunoSEQ multiplex PCR; TCRdb's copy keeps in-frame clones and lacks some. The sample has hundreds of thousands of clones; approximately 83% are singletons. The gene calls are TRBV23-1 and TRBJ1-4; D is possibly TRBD1 (5 bases). TRBV23-1 is an ORF, with its function uncertain. The sample was CD4+ T cells from blood. The TCR originated in a human donor in good health. The chain's CDR3 is CASSQPPGCRGEKLFF. In DNA, the CDR3 is TGCGCCAGCAGTCAACCACCAGGGTGTAGGGGTGAAAAACTGTTTTTT.